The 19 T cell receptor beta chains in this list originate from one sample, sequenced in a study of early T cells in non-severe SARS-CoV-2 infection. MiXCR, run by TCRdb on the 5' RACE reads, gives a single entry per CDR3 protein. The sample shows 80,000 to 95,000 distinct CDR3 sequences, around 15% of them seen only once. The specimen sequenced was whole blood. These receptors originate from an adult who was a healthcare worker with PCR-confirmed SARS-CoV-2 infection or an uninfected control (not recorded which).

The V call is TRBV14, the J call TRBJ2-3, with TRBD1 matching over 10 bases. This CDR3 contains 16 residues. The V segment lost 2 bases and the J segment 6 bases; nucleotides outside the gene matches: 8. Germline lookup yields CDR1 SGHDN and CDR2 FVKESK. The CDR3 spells CASSQPGTGAEDTQYF. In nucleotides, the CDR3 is TGTGCCAGCAGCCAACCCGGGACAGGGGCCGAGGATACGCAGTATTTT.

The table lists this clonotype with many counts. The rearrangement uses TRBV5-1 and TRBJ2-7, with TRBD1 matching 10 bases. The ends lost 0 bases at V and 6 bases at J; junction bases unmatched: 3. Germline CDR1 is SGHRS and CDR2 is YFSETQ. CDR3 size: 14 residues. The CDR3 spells CASSLGDRGSEQYF. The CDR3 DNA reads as TGCGCCAGCAGCTTGGGGGACAGGGGTAGCGAGCAGTACTTC.

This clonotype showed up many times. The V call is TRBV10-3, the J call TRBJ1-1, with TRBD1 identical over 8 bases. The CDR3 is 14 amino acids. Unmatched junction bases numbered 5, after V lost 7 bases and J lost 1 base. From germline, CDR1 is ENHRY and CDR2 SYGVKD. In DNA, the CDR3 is TGTGCCATCAACACCGGGACAGGGAACACTGAAGCTTTCTTT. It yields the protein CAINTGTGNTEAFF.

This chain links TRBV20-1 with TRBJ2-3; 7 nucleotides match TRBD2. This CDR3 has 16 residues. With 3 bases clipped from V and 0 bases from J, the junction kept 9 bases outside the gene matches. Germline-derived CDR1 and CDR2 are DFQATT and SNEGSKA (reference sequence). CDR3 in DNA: TGCAGTGCTAGCGGCAGCGGGCGGGGGAGCACAGATACGCAGTATTTT. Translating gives CSASGSGRGSTDTQYF.

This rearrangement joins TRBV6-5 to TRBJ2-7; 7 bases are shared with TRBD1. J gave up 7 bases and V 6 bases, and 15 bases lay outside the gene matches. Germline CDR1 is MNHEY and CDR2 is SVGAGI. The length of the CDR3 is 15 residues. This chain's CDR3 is CASSRRQGGVGEQYF. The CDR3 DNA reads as TGTGCCAGCAGCCGTAGACAGGGTGGGGTTGGAGAGCAGTACTTC.

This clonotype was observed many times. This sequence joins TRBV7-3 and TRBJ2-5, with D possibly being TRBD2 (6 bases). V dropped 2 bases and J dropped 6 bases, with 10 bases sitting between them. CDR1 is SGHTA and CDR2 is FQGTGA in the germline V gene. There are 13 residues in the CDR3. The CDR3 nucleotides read TGTGCCAGCAGCTTAGTGGCGGGAAAGACCCAGTACTTC. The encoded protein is CASSLVAGKTQYF.

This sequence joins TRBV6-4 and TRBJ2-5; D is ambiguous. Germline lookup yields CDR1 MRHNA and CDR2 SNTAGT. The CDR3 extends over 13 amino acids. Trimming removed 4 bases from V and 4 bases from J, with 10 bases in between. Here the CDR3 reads CASSVNPRETQYF. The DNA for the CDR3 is TGTGCCAGCAGTGTAAACCCGAGAGAGACCCAGTACTTC.

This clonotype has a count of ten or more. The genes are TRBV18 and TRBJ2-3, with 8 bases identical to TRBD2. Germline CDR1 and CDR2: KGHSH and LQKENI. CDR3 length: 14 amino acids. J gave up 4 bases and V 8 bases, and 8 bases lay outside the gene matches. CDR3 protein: CASTRGAGADTQYF. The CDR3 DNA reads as TGTGCCAGCACCCGAGGAGCGGGGGCAGATACGCAGTATTTT. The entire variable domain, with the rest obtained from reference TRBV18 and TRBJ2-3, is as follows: NAGVMQNPRHLVRRRGQEARLRCSPMKGHSHVYWYRQLPEEGLKFMVYLQKENIIDESGMPKERFSAEFPKEGPSILRIQQVVRGDSAAYFCASTRGAGADTQYFGPGTRLTVL.

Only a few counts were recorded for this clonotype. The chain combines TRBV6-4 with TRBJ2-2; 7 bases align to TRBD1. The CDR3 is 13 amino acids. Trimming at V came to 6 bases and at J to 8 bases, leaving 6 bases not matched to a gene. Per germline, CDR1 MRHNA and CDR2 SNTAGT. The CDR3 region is CASSPGQVGELFF. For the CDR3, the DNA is TGTGCCAGCAGCCCCGGACAGGTTGGGGAGCTGTTTTTT.

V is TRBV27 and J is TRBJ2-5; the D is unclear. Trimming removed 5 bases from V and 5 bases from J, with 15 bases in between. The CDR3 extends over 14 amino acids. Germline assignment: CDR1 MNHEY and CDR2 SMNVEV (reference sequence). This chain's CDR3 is CASSPLLTDETQYF. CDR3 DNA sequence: TGTGCCAGCAGTCCTTTACTTACGGACGAGACCCAGTACTTC.

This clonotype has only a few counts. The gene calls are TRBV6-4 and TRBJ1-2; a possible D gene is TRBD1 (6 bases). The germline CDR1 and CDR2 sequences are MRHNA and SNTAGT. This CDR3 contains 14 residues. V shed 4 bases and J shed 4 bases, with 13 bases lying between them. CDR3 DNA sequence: TGTGCCAGCAGTGCCGCGGGAGGGGGCTATGGCTACACCTTC. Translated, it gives CASSAAGGGYGYTF.

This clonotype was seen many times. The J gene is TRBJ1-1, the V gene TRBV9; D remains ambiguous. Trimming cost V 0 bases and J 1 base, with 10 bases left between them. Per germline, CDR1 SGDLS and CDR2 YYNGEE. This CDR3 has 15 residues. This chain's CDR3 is CASSVGVLRNTEAFF. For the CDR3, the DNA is TGTGCCAGCAGCGTAGGGGTACTCAGGAACACTGAAGCTTTCTTT.

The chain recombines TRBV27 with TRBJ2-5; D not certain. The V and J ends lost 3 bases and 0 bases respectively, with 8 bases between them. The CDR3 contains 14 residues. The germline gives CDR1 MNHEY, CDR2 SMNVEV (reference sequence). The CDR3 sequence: CASSFSLYQETQYF. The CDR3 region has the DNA TGTGCCAGCAGTTTCTCGCTCTACCAAGAGACCCAGTACTTC.

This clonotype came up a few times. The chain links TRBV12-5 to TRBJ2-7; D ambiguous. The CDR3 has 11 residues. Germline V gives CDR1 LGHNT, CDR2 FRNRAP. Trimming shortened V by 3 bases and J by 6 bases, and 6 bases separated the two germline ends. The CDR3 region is CASGFFREQYF. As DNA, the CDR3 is TGTGCTAGTGGTTTTTTCCGCGAGCAGTACTTC.

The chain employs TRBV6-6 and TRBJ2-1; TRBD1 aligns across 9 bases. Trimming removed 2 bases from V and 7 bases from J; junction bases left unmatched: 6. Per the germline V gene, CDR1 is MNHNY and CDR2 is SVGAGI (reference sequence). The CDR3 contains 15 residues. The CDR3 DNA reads TGTGCCAGCAGTTACGAACAGGGGGCGCAGAATGAGCAGTTCTTC. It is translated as CASSYEQGAQNEQFF.

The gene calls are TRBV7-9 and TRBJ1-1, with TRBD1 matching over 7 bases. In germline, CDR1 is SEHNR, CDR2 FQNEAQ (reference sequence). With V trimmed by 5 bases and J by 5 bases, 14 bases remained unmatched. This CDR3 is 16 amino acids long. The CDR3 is CASSPSLQGRFTEAFF. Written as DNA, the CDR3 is TGTGCCAGCAGCCCGAGTTTACAGGGGAGATTTACTGAAGCTTTCTTT.

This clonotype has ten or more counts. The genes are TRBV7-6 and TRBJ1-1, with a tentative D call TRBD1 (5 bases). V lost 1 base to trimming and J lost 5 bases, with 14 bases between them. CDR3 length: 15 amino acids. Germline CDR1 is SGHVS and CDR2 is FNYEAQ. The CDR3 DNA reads TGTGCCAGCAGCTTAGGGATGTGGGGACGGACTGAAGCTTTCTTT. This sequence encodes CASSLGMWGRTEAFF.

CDR3 sequence (DNA): TGTGCCAGCAGTGACGGGCCTAATGAAAAACTGTTTTTT. This codes for CASSDGPNEKLFF. The genes are TRBV6-4 and TRBJ1-4; D gene uncertain. The CDR3 totals 13 residues. Per the germline V gene, CDR1 is MRHNA and CDR2 is SNTAGT. The germline V and J ends were trimmed by 2 bases and 3 bases, with 4 bases remaining between them.

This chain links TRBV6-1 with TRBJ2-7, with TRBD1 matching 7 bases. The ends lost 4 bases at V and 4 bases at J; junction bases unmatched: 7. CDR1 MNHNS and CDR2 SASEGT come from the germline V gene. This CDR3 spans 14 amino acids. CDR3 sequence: CASSASGTVYEQYF. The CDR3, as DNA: TGTGCCAGCAGTGCCTCCGGGACAGTTTACGAGCAGTACTTC.